The present entry profiles one T cell receptor beta chain with its context. This entry comes from a study of blood T cell repertoires in COVID-19. Study at large: The study drew acute and convalescent COVID-19 samples from the United States, Italy and Spain. PBMCs, B-cell-depleted T cells, or T cells were the source of the cDNA or gDNA that made up the material.

Generated by immunoSEQ multiplex PCR, the TCRdb table keeps only in-frame clones and is missing some. Of over 150,000 clones in the sample, about 90% were seen once. Trimming cost V 5 bases and J 5 bases, with 15 bases left between them. This CDR3 comprises 14 residues. Germline V gene sequence: CDR1 SGHTA, CDR2 FQGNSA. The sequence derives from a woman in her 50s who had recovered from COVID-19. Sequencing input: PBMCs or T cells enriched from blood (not recorded which). The chain recombines TRBV7-2 with TRBJ2-5; possible D gene TRBD2, 5 bases. The CDR3 protein is CASSRGLSSETQYF. The CDR3 nucleotides are TGTGCCAGCAGCCGGGGTCTTAGCTCTGAGACCCAGTACTTC.